This TCR beta chain was documented in a study of blood T cell repertoires in COVID-19. Study details: Acute and convalescent COVID-19 specimens originated in the United States, Italy and Spain. T cells, B-cell-depleted T cells, or PBMCs supplied cDNA or gDNA.

Authors' processing steps: Amplification of reference gene primers provided the estimated nucleated cell counts. The data were produced by immunoSEQ multiplex PCR, yet TCRdb's version contains in-frame clones alone and is incomplete. From that table come the V and J calls and clone size; the DNA was used to work out D and trimming. The top ten hold around 1.9% of the sample, which has approximately 300,000 clones, about nine tenths seen once. The material sequenced was peripheral blood. This receptor was identified in a woman in her 30s with COVID-19, enrolled during active disease.

CDR3 DNA sequence: TGTGCCAGCAGCTTGGTGGGGGGGGCCCAAGAGACCCAGTACTTC. It specifies CASSLVGGAQETQYF. The chain couples TRBV5-4 to TRBJ2-5; tentatively, D is TRBD2 (7 bases). V was shortened by 0 bases and J by 1 base, with 10 bases between the two germline ends. CDR3 size: 15 residues. CDR1 SGHNT and CDR2 YYREEE come from the germline V gene (reference sequence).